This is a list of T cell receptor beta chains from one sample in a study of Ad26.COV2.S vaccination and SARS-CoV-2 variants. Assay used: immunoSEQ multiplex PCR; TCRdb lists only in-frame clones, some missing. The sample has 300,000 to 400,000 clones; 87% are singletons. Sequencing used peripheral blood, obtained in a trial of Ad26.COV2.S vaccine versus placebo. These receptors were taken from a person between 18 and 59 years old who received the Ad26.COV2.S COVID-19 vaccine or a placebo. The CDR3 runs from the conserved cysteine through the conserved F or W. The order of the fields is J gene, V gene, clone size, D gene, CDR3 protein, CDR3 DNA. A D gene is named only where the DNA matches it firmly. The size entry is marked missing in some rows and otherwise reads once, few, many or a size class.

j_call: TRBJ2-5; v_call: TRBV30; clone_size: .; d_call: TRBD2; cdr3_aa: CAWSIRTGTRETQYF; cdr3_nt: TGTGCCTGGAGTATCCGAACCGGGACTAGAGAGACCCAGTACTTC
j_call: TRBJ1-1; v_call: TRBV3-1/TRBV3-2; clone_size: .; d_call: .; cdr3_aa: CASSLQNTEAFF; cdr3_nt: TGTGCCAGCAGCCTCCAAAACACTGAAGCTTTCTTT
j_call: TRBJ2-2; v_call: TRBV4-1; clone_size: .; d_call: .; cdr3_aa: CASSQEGGMNTGELFF; cdr3_nt: TGCGCCAGCAGCCAAGAAGGCGGAATGAACACCGGGGAGCTGTTTTTT
j_call: TRBJ2-1; v_call: TRBV9; clone_size: once; d_call: .; cdr3_aa: CASSVVGGGEQFF; cdr3_nt: TGTGCCAGCAGCGTAGTAGGGGGAGGTGAGCAGTTCTTC
j_call: TRBJ1-6; v_call: TRBV2; clone_size: .; d_call: TRBD1; cdr3_aa: CASRDRVLEANSPLHF; cdr3_nt: TGTGCCAGCAGGGACAGGGTATTGGAGGCTAATTCACCCCTCCACTTT
j_call: TRBJ1-1; v_call: TRBV12-3/TRBV12-4; clone_size: .; d_call: .; cdr3_aa: CASRLPDTEAFF; cdr3_nt: TGTGCCAGCAGGCTTCCCGACACTGAAGCTTTCTTT
j_call: TRBJ1-5; v_call: TRBV5-5; clone_size: .; d_call: TRBD1; cdr3_aa: CASSLTGERGQPQHF; cdr3_nt: TGTGCCAGCAGCTTAACAGGGGAGAGAGGTCAGCCCCAGCATTTT
j_call: TRBJ1-6; v_call: TRBV9; clone_size: .; d_call: TRBD1; cdr3_aa: CASSARTGDNSPLHF; cdr3_nt: TGTGCCAGCAGCGCCCGGACAGGGGATAATTCACCCCTCCACTTT
j_call: TRBJ2-5; v_call: TRBV7-2; clone_size: .; d_call: TRBD2; cdr3_aa: CASTPGLAGGETQYF; cdr3_nt: TGTGCCAGCACCCCGGGACTAGCGGGGGGGGAGACCCAGTACTTC
j_call: TRBJ1-2; v_call: TRBV4-1; clone_size: .; d_call: .; cdr3_aa: CASSQARSGTDYGYTF; cdr3_nt: TGCGCCAGCAGCCAAGCTCGGAGCGGGACGGATTATGGCTACACCTTC
j_call: TRBJ1-1; v_call: TRBV29-1; clone_size: once; d_call: TRBD1; cdr3_aa: CSTRTGGNTEAFF; cdr3_nt: TGCAGCACCCGGACAGGGGGGAACACTGAAGCTTTCTTT
j_call: TRBJ1-1; v_call: TRBV19; clone_size: .; d_call: TRBD1; cdr3_aa: CASSIVHRGSTEAFF; cdr3_nt: TGTGCCAGTAGTATAGTCCACAGGGGGTCGACTGAAGCTTTCTTT
j_call: TRBJ1-1; v_call: TRBV4-1; clone_size: .; d_call: .; cdr3_aa: CASSQVRTGNTEAFF; cdr3_nt: TGCGCCAGCAGCCAAGTCCGGACTGGGAACACTGAAGCTTTCTTT
j_call: TRBJ2-1; v_call: TRBV27; clone_size: .; d_call: .; cdr3_aa: CASSNRVDGYNEQFF; cdr3_nt: TGTGCCAGCAGTAATAGGGTCGACGGCTACAATGAGCAGTTCTTC
j_call: TRBJ2-3; v_call: TRBV4-1; clone_size: .; d_call: .; cdr3_aa: CASSHPRGQYF; cdr3_nt: TGCGCCAGCAGCCACCCACGTGGACAGTATTTT
j_call: TRBJ1-1; v_call: TRBV6-5; clone_size: .; d_call: .; cdr3_aa: CASSPSRENTEAFF; cdr3_nt: TGTGCCAGCAGTCCATCCAGGGAGAACACTGAAGCTTTCTTT
j_call: TRBJ1-1; v_call: TRBV30; clone_size: .; d_call: .; cdr3_aa: CAWERNTEAFF; cdr3_nt: TGTGCCTGGGAGCGGAACACTGAAGCTTTCTTT
j_call: TRBJ2-7; v_call: TRBV7-9; clone_size: .; d_call: TRBD1; cdr3_aa: CASSPPGQGTGEQYF; cdr3_nt: TGTGCCAGCAGCCCCCCGGGACAGGGGACGGGCGAGCAGTACTTC
j_call: TRBJ1-6; v_call: TRBV19; clone_size: .; d_call: .; cdr3_aa: CASSIDLYGGANSPLHF; cdr3_nt: TGTGCCAGTAGTATAGATCTATACGGGGGTGCAAATTCACCCCTCCACTTT
j_call: TRBJ2-3; v_call: TRBV6-2/TRBV6-3; clone_size: .; d_call: .; cdr3_aa: CASSYSRTSSTDTQYF; cdr3_nt: TGTGCCAGCAGTTACTCGCGGACTTCTAGCACAGATACGCAGTATTTT
j_call: TRBJ2-7; v_call: TRBV6-2/TRBV6-3; clone_size: .; d_call: .; cdr3_aa: CASSLRGLYEQYF; cdr3_nt: TGTGCCAGCAGCCTCAGGGGACTCTACGAGCAGTACTTC
j_call: TRBJ2-5; v_call: TRBV12-3/TRBV12-4; clone_size: .; d_call: .; cdr3_aa: CASSTEIGETQYF; cdr3_nt: TGTGCCAGCAGCACCGAAATTGGGGAGACCCAGTACTTC
j_call: TRBJ2-1; v_call: TRBV6-1; clone_size: once; d_call: .; cdr3_aa: CASSEAQNSRGLIWEQFF; cdr3_nt: TGTGCCAGCAGTGAAGCGCAGAATAGTCGGGGCCTGATTTGGGAGCAGTTCTTC
j_call: TRBJ1-5; v_call: TRBV6-6; clone_size: .; d_call: TRBD1; cdr3_aa: CAIQGAHNQPQHF; cdr3_nt: TGTGCTATACAGGGGGCGCATAATCAGCCCCAGCATTTT
j_call: TRBJ1-2; v_call: TRBV12-3/TRBV12-4; clone_size: .; d_call: .; cdr3_aa: CASSWGSSHGYTF; cdr3_nt: TGTGCCAGCAGTTGGGGCAGCTCGCATGGCTACACCTTC
j_call: TRBJ2-3; v_call: TRBV30; clone_size: once; d_call: .; cdr3_aa: CAWSTGTTNTDTQYF; cdr3_nt: TGTGCCTGGAGTACCGGGACAACTAACACAGATACGCAGTATTTT
j_call: TRBJ1-6; v_call: TRBV3-1/TRBV3-2; clone_size: once; d_call: .; cdr3_aa: CASSQEESYNSPLHF; cdr3_nt: TGTGCCAGCAGCCAAGAGGAGTCCTATAATTCACCCCTCCACTTT
j_call: TRBJ1-5; v_call: TRBV4-3; clone_size: .; d_call: TRBD1; cdr3_aa: CASSQDRGNQPQHF; cdr3_nt: TGCGCCAGCAGCCAGGACAGGGGAAATCAGCCCCAGCATTTT
j_call: TRBJ1-2; v_call: TRBV19; clone_size: .; d_call: TRBD1; cdr3_aa: CASSMDRENNYGYTF; cdr3_nt: TGTGCCAGTAGCATGGACAGGGAGAATAACTATGGCTACACCTTC
j_call: TRBJ1-6; v_call: TRBV5-1; clone_size: .; d_call: .; cdr3_aa: CASSHREGSNSPLHF; cdr3_nt: TGCGCCAGCAGCCATAGAGAGGGCAGTAATTCACCCCTCCACTTT
j_call: TRBJ1-2; v_call: TRBV30; clone_size: .; d_call: .; cdr3_aa: CAWWGTPGAGGYTF; cdr3_nt: TGTGCCTGGTGGGGGACCCCAGGGGCTGGGGGCTACACCTTC
j_call: TRBJ2-3; v_call: TRBV19; clone_size: .; d_call: .; cdr3_aa: CASSIDGTYSTDTQYF; cdr3_nt: TGTGCCAGTAGTATAGACGGGACTTATAGCACAGATACGCAGTATTTT
j_call: TRBJ2-3; v_call: TRBV4-1; clone_size: once; d_call: TRBD2; cdr3_aa: CASSPWAGDTDTQYF; cdr3_nt: TGCGCCAGCAGCCCCTGGGCGGGGGACACAGATACGCAGTATTTT
j_call: TRBJ2-7; v_call: TRBV9; clone_size: .; d_call: .; cdr3_aa: CASSVGQSYEQYF; cdr3_nt: TGTGCCAGCAGCGTAGGGCAGTCCTACGAGCAGTACTTC
j_call: TRBJ2-2; v_call: TRBV5-6; clone_size: .; d_call: .; cdr3_aa: CASRTGRGGTGELFF; cdr3_nt: TGTGCCAGCCGGACGGGGAGAGGTGGCACCGGGGAGCTGTTTTTT
j_call: TRBJ2-7; v_call: TRBV2; clone_size: .; d_call: .; cdr3_aa: CASLLGEQYF; cdr3_nt: TGTGCCAGCCTTTTAGGCGAGCAGTACTTC
j_call: TRBJ2-2; v_call: TRBV7-2; clone_size: .; d_call: TRBD2; cdr3_aa: CASSSIAGGHGGELFF; cdr3_nt: TGTGCCAGCAGCTCCATAGCGGGGGGCCACGGCGGGGAGCTGTTTTTT
j_call: TRBJ1-5; v_call: TRBV6-6; clone_size: .; d_call: TRBD1; cdr3_aa: CASTEGGQGDQPQHF; cdr3_nt: TGTGCCAGCACCGAAGGCGGGCAGGGGGATCAGCCCCAGCATTTT
j_call: TRBJ2-3; v_call: TRBV5-5; clone_size: .; d_call: .; cdr3_aa: CASSPGLSADTQYF; cdr3_nt: TGTGCCAGCAGCCCGGGACTTAGCGCAGATACGCAGTATTTT
j_call: TRBJ2-7; v_call: TRBV6-5; clone_size: .; d_call: TRBD1; cdr3_aa: CASKIQGDRYEQYF; cdr3_nt: TGTGCCAGCAAGATACAGGGGGATCGATACGAGCAGTACTTC
j_call: TRBJ2-1; v_call: TRBV7-3; clone_size: .; d_call: TRBD2; cdr3_aa: CASSLSSGGEQFF; cdr3_nt: TGTGCCAGCAGCTTATCTAGCGGCGGTGAGCAGTTCTTC
j_call: TRBJ1-4; v_call: TRBV13; clone_size: .; d_call: .; cdr3_aa: CASSLALSEKLFF; cdr3_nt: TGTGCCAGCAGCTTAGCCCTCTCCGAAAAACTGTTTTTT
j_call: TRBJ2-7; v_call: TRBV4-1; clone_size: .; d_call: .; cdr3_aa: CASSQDLVEQYF; cdr3_nt: TGCGCCAGCAGCCAAGATCTTGTCGAGCAGTACTTC